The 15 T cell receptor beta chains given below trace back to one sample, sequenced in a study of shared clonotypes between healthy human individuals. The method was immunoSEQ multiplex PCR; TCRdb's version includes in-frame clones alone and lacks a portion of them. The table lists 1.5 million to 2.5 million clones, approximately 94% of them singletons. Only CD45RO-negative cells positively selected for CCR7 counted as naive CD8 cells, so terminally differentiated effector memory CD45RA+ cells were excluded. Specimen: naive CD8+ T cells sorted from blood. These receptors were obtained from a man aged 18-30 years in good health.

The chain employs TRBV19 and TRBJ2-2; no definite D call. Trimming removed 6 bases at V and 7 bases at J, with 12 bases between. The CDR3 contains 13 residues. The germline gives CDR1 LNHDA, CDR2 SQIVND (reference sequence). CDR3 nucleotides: TGTGCCAGTAGCCCTACGGGTGGCGGGGAGCTGTTTTTT. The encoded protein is CASSPTGGGELFF. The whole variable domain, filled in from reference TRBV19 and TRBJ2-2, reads DGGITQSPKYLFRKEGQNVTLSCEQNLNHDAMYWYRQDPGQGLRLIYYSQIVNDFQKGDIAEGYSVSREKKESFPLTVTSAQKNPTAFYLCASSPTGGGELFFGEGSRLTVL.

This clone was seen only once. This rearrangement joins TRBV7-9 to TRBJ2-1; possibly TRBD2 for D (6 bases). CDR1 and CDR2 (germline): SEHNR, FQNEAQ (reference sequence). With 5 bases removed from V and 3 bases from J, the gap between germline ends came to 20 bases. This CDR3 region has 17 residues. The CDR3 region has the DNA TGTGCCAGCAGCCCCCCTGTAGGAGCGGGTCTCTACAATGAGCAGTTCTTC. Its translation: CASSPPVGAGLYNEQFF.

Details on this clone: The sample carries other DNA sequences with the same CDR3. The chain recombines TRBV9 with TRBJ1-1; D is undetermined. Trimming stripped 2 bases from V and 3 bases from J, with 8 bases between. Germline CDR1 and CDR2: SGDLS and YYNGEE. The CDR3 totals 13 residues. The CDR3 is CASSVGGDTEAFF. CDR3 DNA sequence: TGTGCCAGCAGCGTTGGCGGGGACACTGAAGCTTTCTTT. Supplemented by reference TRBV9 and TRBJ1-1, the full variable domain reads DSGVTQTPKHLITATGQRVTLRCSPRSGDLSVYWYQQSLDQGLQFLIQYYNGEERAKGNILERFSAQQFPDLHSELNLSSLELGDSALYFCASSVGGDTEAFFGQGTRLTVV.

CDR3 in DNA: TGCGCCAGCAGCTTGGCCTCGGGACAGGGGGTTTACGAGCAGTACTTC. This translates into CASSLASGQGVYEQYF. This chain links TRBV5-1 with TRBJ2-7, with 11 positions matching TRBD1. This CDR3 is built from 16 residues. Germline V lookup: CDR1 SGHRS, CDR2 YFSETQ. The V gene end was trimmed by 0 bases and the J gene end by 4 bases; junction bases not matched to a gene: 6.

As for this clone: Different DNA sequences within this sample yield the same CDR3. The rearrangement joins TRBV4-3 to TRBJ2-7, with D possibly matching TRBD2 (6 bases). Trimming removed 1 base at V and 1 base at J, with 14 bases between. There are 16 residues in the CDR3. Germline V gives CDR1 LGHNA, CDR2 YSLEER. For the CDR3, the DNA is TGCGCCAGCAGCCAAGGGTCCGGGAGCGAGTCCTACGAGCAGTACTTC. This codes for CASSQGSGSESYEQYF.

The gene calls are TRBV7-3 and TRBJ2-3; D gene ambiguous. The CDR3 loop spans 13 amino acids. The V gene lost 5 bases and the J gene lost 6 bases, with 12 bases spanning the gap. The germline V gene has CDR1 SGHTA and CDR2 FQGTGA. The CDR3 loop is CASSPVPSDTQYF. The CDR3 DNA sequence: TGTGCCAGCAGCCCCGTCCCTTCGGATACGCAGTATTTT.

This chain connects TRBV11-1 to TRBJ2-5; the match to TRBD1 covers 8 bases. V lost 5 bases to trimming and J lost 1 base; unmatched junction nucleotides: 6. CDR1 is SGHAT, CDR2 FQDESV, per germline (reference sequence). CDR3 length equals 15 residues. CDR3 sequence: CASSPGTGLQETQYF. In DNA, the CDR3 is TGTGCCAGCAGCCCCGGGACAGGACTCCAAGAGACCCAGTACTTC.

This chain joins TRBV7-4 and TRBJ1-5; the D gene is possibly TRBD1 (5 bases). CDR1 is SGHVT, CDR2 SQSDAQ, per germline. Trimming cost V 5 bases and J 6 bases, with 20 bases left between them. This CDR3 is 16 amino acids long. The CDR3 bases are TGTGCCAGCAGCCGCAGGGACTCCTATGGGAGTCAGCCCCAGCATTTT. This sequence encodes CASSRRDSYGSQPQHF.

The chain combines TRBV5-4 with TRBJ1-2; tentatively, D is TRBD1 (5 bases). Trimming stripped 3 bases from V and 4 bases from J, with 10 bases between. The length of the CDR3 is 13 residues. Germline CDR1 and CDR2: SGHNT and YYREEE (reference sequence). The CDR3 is CASSWGDAYGYTF. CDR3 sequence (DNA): TGTGCCAGCAGCTGGGGGGATGCCTATGGCTACACCTTC.

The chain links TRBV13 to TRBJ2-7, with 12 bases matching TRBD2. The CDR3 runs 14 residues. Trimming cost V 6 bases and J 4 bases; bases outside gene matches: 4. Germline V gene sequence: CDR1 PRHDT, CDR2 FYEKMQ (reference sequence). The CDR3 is CASRLAGGRYEQYF. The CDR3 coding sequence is TGTGCCAGCAGGCTAGCGGGAGGGAGGTACGAGCAGTACTTC.

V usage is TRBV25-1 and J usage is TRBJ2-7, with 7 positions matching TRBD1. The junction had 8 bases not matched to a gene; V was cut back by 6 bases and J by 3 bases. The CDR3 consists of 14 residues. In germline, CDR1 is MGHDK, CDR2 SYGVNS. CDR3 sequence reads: CASRDTGTVYEQYF. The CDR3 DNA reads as TGTGCCAGCAGGGATACCGGGACAGTCTACGAGCAGTACTTC.

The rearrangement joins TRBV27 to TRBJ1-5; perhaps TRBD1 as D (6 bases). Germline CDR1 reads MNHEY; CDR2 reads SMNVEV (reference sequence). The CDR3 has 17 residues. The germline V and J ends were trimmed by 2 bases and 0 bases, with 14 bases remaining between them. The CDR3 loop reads CASSLLRDRYSNQPQHF. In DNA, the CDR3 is TGTGCCAGCAGTTTACTGAGAGACAGGTATAGCAATCAGCCCCAGCATTTT.

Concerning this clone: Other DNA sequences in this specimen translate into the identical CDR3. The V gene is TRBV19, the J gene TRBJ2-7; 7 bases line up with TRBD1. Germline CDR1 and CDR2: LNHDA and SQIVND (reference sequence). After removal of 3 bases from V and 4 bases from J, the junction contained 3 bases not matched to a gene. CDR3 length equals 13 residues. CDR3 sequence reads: CASSMGQLYEQYF. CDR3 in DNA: TGTGCCAGTAGTATGGGACAGTTGTACGAGCAGTACTTC.

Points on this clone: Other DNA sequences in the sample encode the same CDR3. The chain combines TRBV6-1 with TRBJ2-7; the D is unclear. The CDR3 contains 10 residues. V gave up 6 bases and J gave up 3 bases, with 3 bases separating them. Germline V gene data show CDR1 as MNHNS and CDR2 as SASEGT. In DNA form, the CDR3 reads TGTGCCAGCAGCGGCTACGAGCAGTACTTC. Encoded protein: CASSGYEQYF.

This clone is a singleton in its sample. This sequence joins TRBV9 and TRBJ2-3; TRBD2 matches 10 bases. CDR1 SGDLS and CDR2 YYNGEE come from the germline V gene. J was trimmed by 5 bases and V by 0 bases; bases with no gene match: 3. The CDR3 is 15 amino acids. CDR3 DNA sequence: TGTGCCAGCAGCGTAGGGGGACTAGCGCTAGATACGCAGTATTTT. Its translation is CASSVGGLALDTQYF. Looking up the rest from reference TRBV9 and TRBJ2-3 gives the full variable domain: DSGVTQTPKHLITATGQRVTLRCSPRSGDLSVYWYQQSLDQGLQFLIQYYNGEERAKGNILERFSAQQFPDLHSELNLSSLELGDSALYFCASSVGGLALDTQYFGPGTRLTVL.